This record looks at one TCR beta chain sequence and its context. This CDR3 has 15 residues. Trimming took 6 bases from V and 3 from J, leaving 18 bases between them. Germline loops: CDR1 SGHRS, CDR2 YFSETQ. This record comes from a study of blood T cell repertoires in COVID-19. Study information: Acute-phase and convalescent COVID-19 samples originated in the United States, Italy and Spain.

Authors' methods: Amplified reference gene primers provided the basis for estimating nucleated cell counts. The protocol was immunoSEQ multiplex PCR, while the TCRdb copy is restricted to in-frame clones and leaves out a portion. That table furnishes V, J and clone size, whereas the DNA furnished D and trimming. The sample carries approximately 360,000 clones, approximately 88% recorded once. The V and J genes are TRBV5-1 and TRBJ1-1; D may be TRBD1 (6 bases). Sequenced sample: PBMCs or T cells enriched from blood (not recorded which). The receptor was isolated from a woman aged 25 to 39 with acute COVID-19. The CDR3 spells CASTGGGAGDTEAFF. In DNA, the CDR3 is TGCGCCAGCACCGGCGGGGGGGCCGGAGACACTGAAGCTTTCTTT.